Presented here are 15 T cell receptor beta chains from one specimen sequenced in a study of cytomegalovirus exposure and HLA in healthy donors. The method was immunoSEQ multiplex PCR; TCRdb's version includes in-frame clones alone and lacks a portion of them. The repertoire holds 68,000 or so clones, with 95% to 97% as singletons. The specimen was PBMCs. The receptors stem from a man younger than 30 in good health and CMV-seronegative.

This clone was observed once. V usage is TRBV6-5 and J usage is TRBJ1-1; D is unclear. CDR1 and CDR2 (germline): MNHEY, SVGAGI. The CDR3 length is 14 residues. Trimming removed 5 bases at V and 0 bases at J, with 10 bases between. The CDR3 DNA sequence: TGTGCCAGCAGTAGTGGGCAGTTGAACACTGAAGCTTTCTTT. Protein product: CASSSGQLNTEAFF.

CDR3 DNA: TGTGCCAGCAGTCCCGGAGGGTCCAACAATGAGCAGTTCTTC. Its protein is CASSPGGSNNEQFF. The rearrangement links TRBV27 to TRBJ2-1; D might be TRBD2 (6 bases). Germline-derived CDR1 and CDR2 are MNHEY and SMNVEV (reference sequence). V dropped 5 bases and J dropped 5 bases, with 13 bases sitting between them. CDR3 size: 14 residues.

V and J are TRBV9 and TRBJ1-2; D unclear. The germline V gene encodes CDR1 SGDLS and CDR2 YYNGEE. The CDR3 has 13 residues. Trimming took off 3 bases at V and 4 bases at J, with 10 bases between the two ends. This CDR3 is CASSEEGAYGYTF. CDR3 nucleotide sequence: TGTGCCAGCAGCGAGGAGGGCGCCTATGGCTACACCTTC. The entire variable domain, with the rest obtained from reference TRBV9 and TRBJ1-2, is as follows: DSGVTQTPKHLITATGQRVTLRCSPRSGDLSVYWYQQSLDQGLQFLIQYYNGEERAKGNILERFSAQQFPDLHSELNLSSLELGDSALYFCASSEEGAYGYTFGSGTRLTVV.

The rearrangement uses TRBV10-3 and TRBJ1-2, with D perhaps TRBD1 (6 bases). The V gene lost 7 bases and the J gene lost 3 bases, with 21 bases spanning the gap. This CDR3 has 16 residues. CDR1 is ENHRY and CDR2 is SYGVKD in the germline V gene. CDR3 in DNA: TGTGCCATCAAAAGGCCGGGAAGACAGGTCGACTATGGCTACACCTTC. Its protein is CAIKRPGRQVDYGYTF.

Here the CDR3 reads CASSPGQGATGELFF. Written as DNA, the CDR3 is TGCGCCAGCAGCCCCGGACAGGGGGCAACCGGGGAGCTGTTTTTT. The chain couples TRBV5-1 to TRBJ2-2; 11 positions agree with TRBD1. This CDR3 region has 15 residues. The junction had 4 bases not matched to a gene; V was cut back by 4 bases and J by 5 bases. Germline CDR1 SGHRS, CDR2 YFSETQ.

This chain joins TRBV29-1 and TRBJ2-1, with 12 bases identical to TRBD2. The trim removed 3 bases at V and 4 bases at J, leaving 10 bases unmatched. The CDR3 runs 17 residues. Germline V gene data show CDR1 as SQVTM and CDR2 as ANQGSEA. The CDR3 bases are TGCAGCGTTGATAATACTCGACTAGCGGGAGATTACAATGAGCAGTTCTTC. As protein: CSVDNTRLAGDYNEQFF.

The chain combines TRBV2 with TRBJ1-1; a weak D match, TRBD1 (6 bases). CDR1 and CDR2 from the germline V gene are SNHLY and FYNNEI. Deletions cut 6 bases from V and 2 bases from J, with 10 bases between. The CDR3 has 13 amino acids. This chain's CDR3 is CASRQQGNTEAFF. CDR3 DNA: TGTGCCAGCAGACAACAGGGAAACACTGAAGCTTTCTTT.

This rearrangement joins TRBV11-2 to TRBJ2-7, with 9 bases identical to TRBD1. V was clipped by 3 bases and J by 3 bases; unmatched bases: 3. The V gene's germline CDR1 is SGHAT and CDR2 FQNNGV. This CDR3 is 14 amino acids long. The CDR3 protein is CASSFSDRGYEQYF. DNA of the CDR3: TGTGCCAGCAGCTTCTCGGACAGGGGCTACGAGCAGTACTTC. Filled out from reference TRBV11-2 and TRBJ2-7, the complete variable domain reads EAGVAQSPRYKIIEKRQSVAFWCNPISGHATLYWYQQILGQGPKLLIQFQNNGVVDDSQLPKDRFSAERLKGVDSTLKIQPAKLEDSAVYLCASSFSDRGYEQYFGPGTRLTVT.

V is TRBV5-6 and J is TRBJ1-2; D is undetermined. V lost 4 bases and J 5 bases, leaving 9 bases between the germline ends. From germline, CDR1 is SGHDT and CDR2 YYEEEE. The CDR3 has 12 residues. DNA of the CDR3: TGTGCCAGCAGCCTTCCGAGTTATGGCTACACCTTC. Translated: CASSLPSYGYTF.

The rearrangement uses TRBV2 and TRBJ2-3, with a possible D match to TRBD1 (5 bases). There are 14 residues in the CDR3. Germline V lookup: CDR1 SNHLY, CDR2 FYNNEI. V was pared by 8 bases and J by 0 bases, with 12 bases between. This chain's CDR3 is CASSDRESTDTQYF. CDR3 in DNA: TGTGCCAGCTCCGACAGAGAGAGCACAGATACGCAGTATTTT.

The CDR3 sequence: CASSYSQGRQLGGYTF. The CDR3 DNA follows: TGTGCCAGCAGTTACTCTCAGGGGAGACAATTGGGTGGCTACACCTTC. This rearrangement joins TRBV6-5 to TRBJ1-2; D perhaps matches TRBD1 (6 bases). Per germline, CDR1 MNHEY and CDR2 SVGAGI. Trimming shortened V by 0 bases and J by 7 bases, and 18 bases separated the two germline ends. The CDR3 runs 16 residues.

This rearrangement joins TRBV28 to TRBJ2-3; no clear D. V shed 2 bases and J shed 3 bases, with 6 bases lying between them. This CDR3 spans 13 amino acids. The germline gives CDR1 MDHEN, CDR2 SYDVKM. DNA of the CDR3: TGTGCCAGCAGTTTAACGGAGACAGATACGCAGTATTTT. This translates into CASSLTETDTQYF.

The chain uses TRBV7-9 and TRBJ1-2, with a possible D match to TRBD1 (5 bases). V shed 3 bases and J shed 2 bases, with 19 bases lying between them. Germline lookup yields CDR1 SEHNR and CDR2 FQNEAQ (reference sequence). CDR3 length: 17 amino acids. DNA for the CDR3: TGTGCCAGCAGCTTCCCAGAGTCAAGGGGAGGAAACTATGGCTACACCTTC. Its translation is CASSFPESRGGNYGYTF.

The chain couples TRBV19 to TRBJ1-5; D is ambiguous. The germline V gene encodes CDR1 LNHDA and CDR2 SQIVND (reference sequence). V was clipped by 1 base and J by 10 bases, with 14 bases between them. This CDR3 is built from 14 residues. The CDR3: CASSIVSGSSPQHF. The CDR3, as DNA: TGTGCCAGTAGTATAGTTTCGGGGTCCAGCCCCCAGCATTTT.

The CDR3: CASSLGLAPDTQYF. The DNA of the CDR3 is TGTGCCAGCAGCTTGGGACTAGCGCCAGATACGCAGTATTTT. The chain links TRBV27 to TRBJ2-3; TRBD2 aligns across 10 bases. The J segment lost 4 bases and the V segment lost 6 bases, leaving 4 bases of the junction unmatched. The CDR3 has 14 residues. Germline V gene lookup returns CDR1 MNHEY and CDR2 SMNVEV (reference sequence).